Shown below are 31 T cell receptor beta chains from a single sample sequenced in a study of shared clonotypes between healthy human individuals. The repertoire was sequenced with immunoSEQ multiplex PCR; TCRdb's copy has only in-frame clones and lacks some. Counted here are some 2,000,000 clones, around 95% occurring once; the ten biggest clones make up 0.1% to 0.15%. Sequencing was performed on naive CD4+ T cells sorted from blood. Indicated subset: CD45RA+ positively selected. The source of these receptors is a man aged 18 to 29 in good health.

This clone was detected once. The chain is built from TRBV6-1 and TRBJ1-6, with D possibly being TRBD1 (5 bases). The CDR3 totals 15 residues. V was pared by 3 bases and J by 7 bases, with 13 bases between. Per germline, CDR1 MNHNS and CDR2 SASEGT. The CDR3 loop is CASSDSGAWNSPLHF. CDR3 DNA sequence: TGTGCCAGCAGTGACAGCGGGGCCTGGAATTCACCCCTCCACTTT.

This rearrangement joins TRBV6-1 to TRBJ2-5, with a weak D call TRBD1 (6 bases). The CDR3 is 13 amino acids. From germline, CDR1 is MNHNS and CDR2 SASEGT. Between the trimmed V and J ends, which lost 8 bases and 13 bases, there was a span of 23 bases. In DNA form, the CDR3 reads TGTGCCAGCTCAGTGCACGAAGGGACACCCTCGTACTTC. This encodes CASSVHEGTPSYF.

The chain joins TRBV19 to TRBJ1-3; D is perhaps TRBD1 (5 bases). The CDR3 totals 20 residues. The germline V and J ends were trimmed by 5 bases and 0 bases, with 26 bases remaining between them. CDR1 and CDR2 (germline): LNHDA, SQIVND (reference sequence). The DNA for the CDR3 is TGTGCCAGTAGTCCTTCTAGGGCGTCAGGGTCGGGTTTCTCTGGAAACACCATATATTTT. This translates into CASSPSRASGSGFSGNTIYF.

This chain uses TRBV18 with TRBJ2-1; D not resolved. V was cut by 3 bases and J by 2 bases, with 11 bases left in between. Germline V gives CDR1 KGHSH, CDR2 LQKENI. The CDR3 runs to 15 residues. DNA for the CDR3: TGTGCCAGCTCACCCCTTACCGCGACCTACAATGAGCAGTTCTTC. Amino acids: CASSPLTATYNEQFF.

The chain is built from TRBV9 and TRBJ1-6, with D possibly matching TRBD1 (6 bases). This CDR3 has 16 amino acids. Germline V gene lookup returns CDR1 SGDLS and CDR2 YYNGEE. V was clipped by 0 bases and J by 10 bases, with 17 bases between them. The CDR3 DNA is TGTGCCAGCAGCGTAGCTCGACCGGGACAACGATCACCCCTCCACTTT. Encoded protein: CASSVARPGQRSPLHF. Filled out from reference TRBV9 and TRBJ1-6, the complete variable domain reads DSGVTQTPKHLITATGQRVTLRCSPRSGDLSVYWYQQSLDQGLQFLIQYYNGEERAKGNILERFSAQQFPDLHSELNLSSLELGDSALYFCASSVARPGQRSPLHFGNGTRLTVT.

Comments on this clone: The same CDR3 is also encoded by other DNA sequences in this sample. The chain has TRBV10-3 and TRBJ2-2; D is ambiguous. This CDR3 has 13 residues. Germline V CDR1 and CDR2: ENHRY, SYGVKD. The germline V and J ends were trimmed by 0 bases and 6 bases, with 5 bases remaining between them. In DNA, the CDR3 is TGTGCCATCAGTGAGTCAGGATCCGGGGAGCTGTTTTTT. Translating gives CAISESGSGELFF.

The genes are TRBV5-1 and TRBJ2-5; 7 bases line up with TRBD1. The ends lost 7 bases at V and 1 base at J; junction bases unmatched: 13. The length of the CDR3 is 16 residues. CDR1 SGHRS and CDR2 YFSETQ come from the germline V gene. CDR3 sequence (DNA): TGCGCCAGCGGTGGACAGGCAGCCCCGTCCCAAGAGACCCAGTACTTC. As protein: CASGGQAAPSQETQYF.

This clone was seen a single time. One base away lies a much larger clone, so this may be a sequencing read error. CDR3 DNA sequence: TGTGCCAGCAGCTTAAGTCCCCCCTCCAACGAGCAGTACTTC. Translated, it gives CASSLSPPSNEQYF. The rearrangement uses TRBV11-2 and TRBJ2-7; D unresolved. The CDR3 is 14 amino acids. Germline V gene lookup returns CDR1 SGHAT and CDR2 FQNNGV. Full variable domain (rest looked up from reference TRBV11-2 and TRBJ2-7): EAGVAQSPRYKIIEKRQSVAFWCNPISGHATLYWYQQILGQGPKLLIQFQNNGVVDDSQLPKDRFSAERLKGVDSTLKIQPAKLEDSAVYLCASSLSPPSNEQYFGPGTRLTVT.

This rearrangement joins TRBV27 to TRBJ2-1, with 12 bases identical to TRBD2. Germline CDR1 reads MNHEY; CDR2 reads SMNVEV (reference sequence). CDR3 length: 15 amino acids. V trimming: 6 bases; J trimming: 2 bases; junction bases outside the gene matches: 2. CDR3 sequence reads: CASSRLAGAYNEQFF. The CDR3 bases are TGTGCCAGCAGCAGACTAGCGGGAGCCTACAATGAGCAGTTCTTC.

The CDR3 DNA reads TGTGCCAGCAGCCGCCTCAGCGGTGAGCAGTTCTTC. Its translation: CASSRLSGEQFF. This chain connects TRBV6-5 to TRBJ2-1, with D perhaps TRBD2 (5 bases). This CDR3 spans 12 amino acids. The germline CDR1 and CDR2 sequences are MNHEY and SVGAGI. The V end lost 6 bases, the J end lost 9 bases, and 12 bases lay between the germline ends.

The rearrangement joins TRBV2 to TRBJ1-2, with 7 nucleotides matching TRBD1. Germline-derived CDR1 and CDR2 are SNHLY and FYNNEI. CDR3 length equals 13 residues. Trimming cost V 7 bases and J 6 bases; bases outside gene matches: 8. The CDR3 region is CASTWTGYDGYTF. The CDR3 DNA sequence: TGTGCCAGCACTTGGACAGGCTATGATGGCTACACCTTC.

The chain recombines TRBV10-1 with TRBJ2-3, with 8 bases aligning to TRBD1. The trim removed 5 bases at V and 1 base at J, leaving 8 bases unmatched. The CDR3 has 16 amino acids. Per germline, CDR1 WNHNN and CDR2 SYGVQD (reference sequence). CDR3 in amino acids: CASSKDRGLGTDTQYF. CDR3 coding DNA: TGCGCCAGCAGTAAAGACAGGGGTCTGGGCACAGATACGCAGTATTTT.

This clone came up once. The CDR3 DNA sequence: TGTGCCAGCAGTTACTTAGGACGGGCCAAGGCTGAAGCTTTCTTT. It yields the protein CASSYLGRAKAEAFF. The chain links TRBV6-5 to TRBJ1-1, with D unresolved. The CDR3 has 15 residues. CDR1 is MNHEY and CDR2 is SVGAGI in the germline V gene. V dropped 1 base and J dropped 6 bases, with 15 bases sitting between them.

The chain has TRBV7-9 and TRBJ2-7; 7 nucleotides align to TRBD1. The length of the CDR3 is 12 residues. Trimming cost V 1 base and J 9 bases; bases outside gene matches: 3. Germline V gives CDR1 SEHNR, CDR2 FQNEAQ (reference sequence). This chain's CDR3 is CASSLGGTVQYF. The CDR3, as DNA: TGTGCCAGCAGCTTAGGAGGGACAGTGCAGTACTTC.

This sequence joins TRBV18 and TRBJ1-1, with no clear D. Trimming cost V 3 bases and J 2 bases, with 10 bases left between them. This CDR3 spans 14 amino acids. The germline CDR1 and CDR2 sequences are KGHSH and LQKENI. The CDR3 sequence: CASSPGVINTEAFF. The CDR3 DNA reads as TGTGCCAGCTCACCCGGGGTGATTAACACTGAAGCTTTCTTT.

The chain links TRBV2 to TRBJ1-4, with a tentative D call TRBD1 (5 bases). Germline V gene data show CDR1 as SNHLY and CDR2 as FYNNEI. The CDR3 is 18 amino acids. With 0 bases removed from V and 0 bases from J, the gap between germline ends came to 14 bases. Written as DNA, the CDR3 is TGTGCCAGCAGTGAAGCGCCGGTCAGGGTGGCAACTAATGAAAAACTGTTTTTT. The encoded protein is CASSEAPVRVATNEKLFF. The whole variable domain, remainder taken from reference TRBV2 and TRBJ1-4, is EPEVTQTPSHQVTQMGQEVILRCVPISNHLYFYWYRQILGQKVEFLVSFYNNEISEKSEIFDDQFSVERPDGSNFTLKIRSTKLEDSAMYFCASSEAPVRVATNEKLFFGSGTQLSVL.

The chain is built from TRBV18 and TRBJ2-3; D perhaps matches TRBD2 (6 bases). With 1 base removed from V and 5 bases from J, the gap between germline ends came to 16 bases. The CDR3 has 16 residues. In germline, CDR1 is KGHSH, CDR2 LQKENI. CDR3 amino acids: CASSPQRLREIDTQYF. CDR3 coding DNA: TGTGCCAGCTCACCACAACGGCTCCGGGAGATAGATACGCAGTATTTT.

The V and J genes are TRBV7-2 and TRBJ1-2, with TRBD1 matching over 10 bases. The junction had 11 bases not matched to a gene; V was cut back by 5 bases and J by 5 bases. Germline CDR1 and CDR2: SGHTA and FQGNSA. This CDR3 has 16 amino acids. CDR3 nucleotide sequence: TGTGCCAGCAGCCGGGACAGGGGTTCATCTTTATATGGCTACACCTTC. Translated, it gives CASSRDRGSSLYGYTF.

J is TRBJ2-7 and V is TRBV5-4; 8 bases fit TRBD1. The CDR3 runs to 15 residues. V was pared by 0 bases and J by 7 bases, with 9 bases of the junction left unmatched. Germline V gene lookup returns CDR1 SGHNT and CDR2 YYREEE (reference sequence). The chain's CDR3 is CASSLVGQGAREQYF. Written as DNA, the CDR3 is TGTGCCAGCAGCTTGGTAGGGCAGGGGGCCCGGGAGCAGTACTTC.

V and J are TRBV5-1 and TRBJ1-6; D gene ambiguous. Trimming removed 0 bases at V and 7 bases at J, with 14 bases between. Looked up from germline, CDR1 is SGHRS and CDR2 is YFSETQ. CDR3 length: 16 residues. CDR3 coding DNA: TGCGCCAGCAGCTTGGAGGCACCCTCGGGAAATTCACCCCTCCACTTT. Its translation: CASSLEAPSGNSPLHF. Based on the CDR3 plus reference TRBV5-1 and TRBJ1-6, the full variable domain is KAGVTQTPRYLIKTRGQQVTLSCSPISGHRSVSWYQQTPGQGLQFLFEYFSETQRNKGNFPGRFSGRQFSNSRSEMNVSTLELGDSALYLCASSLEAPSGNSPLHFGNGTRLTVT.

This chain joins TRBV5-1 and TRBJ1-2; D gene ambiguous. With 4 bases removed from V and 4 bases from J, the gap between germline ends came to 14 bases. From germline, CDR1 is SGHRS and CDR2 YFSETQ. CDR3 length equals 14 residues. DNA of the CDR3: TGCGCCAGCAGCCCGGACGGACTGGGCTATGGCTACACCTTC. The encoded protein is CASSPDGLGYGYTF.

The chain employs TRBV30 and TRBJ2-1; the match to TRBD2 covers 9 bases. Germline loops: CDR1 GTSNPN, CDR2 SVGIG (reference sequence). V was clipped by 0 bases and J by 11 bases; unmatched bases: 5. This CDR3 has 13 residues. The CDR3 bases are TGTGCCTGGAGTGTCACGACTAGCGGTCAGCAGTTCTTC. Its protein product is CAWSVTTSGQQFF. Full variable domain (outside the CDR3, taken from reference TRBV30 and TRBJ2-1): SQTIHQWPATLVQPVGSPLSLECTVEGTSNPNLYWYRQAAGRGLQLLFYSVGIGQISSEVPQNLSASRPQDRQFILSSKKLLLSDSGFYLCAWSVTTSGQQFFGPGTRLTVL.

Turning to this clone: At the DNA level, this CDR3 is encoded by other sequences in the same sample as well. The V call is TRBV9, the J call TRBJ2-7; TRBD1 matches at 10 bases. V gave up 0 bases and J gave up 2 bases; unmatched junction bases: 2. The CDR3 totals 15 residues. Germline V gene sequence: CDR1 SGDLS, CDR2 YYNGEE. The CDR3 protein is CASSVGGQGAYEQYF. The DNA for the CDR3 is TGTGCCAGCAGCGTAGGAGGACAGGGGGCCTACGAGCAGTACTTC.

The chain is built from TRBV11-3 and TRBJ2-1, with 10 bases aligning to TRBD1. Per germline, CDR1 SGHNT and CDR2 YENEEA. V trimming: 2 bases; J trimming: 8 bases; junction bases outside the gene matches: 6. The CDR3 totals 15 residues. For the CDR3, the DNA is TGTGCCAGCAGCTTACGACAGGGGGCTTGGGATGAGCAGTTCTTC. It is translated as CASSLRQGAWDEQFF.

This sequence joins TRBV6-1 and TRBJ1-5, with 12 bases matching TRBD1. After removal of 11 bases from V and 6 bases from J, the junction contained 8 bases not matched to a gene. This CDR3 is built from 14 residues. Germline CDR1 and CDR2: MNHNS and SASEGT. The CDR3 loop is CACGDRGPGQPQHF. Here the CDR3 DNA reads TGTGCCTGTGGGGACAGGGGGCCGGGTCAGCCCCAGCATTTT.

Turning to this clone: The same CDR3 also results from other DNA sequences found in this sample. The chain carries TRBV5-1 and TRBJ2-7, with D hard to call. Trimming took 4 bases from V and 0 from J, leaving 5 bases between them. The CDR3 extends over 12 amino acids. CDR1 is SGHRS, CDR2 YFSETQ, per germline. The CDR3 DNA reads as TGCGCCAGCAGCCCTAACTCCTACGAGCAGTACTTC. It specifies CASSPNSYEQYF.

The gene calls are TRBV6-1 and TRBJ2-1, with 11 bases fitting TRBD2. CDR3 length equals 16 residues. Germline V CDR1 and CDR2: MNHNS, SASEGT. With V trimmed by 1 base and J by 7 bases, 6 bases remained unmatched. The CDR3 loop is CASSEVLAGGGNEQFF. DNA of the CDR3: TGTGCCAGCAGTGAAGTTCTAGCGGGAGGAGGTAATGAGCAGTTCTTC.

The CDR3, as DNA: TGTGCCAGCAGAACCAGCTTTCGGGAGACCCAGTACTTC. It is translated as CASRTSFRETQYF. The chain joins TRBV6-5 to TRBJ2-5; D is undetermined. The CDR3 consists of 13 residues. Trimming removed 6 bases from V and 5 bases from J, with 13 bases in between. CDR1 MNHEY and CDR2 SVGAGI come from the germline V gene.

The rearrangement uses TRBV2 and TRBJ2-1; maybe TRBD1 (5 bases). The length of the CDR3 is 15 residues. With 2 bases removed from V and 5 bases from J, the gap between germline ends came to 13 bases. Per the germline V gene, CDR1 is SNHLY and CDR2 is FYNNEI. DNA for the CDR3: TGTGCCAGCAGTGAAAGGACGGGCAGGGACAATGAGCAGTTCTTC. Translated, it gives CASSERTGRDNEQFF.

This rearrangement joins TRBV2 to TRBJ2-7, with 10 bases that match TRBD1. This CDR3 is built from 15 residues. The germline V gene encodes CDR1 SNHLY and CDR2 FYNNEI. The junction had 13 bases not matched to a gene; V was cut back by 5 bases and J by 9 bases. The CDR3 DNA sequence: TGTGCCAGCAGTCGGGACAGGGGATCCCTACGAGGGCAGTACTTC. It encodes CASSRDRGSLRGQYF.

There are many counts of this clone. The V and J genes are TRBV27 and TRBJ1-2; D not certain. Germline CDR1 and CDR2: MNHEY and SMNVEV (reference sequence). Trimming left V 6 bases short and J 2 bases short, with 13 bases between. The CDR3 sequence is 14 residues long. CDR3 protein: CASREGSNNYGYTF. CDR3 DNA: TGTGCCAGCAGGGAAGGGAGTAACAACTATGGCTACACCTTC.